The rows below give T cell receptor beta chains drawn from one sample of a study of tumor-infiltrating lymphocytes in primary liver carcinoma. TCRdb re-called the multiplex PCR reads through MiXCR, storing one row per CDR3 protein. The data contain about 200,000 distinct CDR3 sequences, around 60% of them singletons. Specimen: peripheral blood. The receptors stem from a woman aged 60-70 years with primary liver carcinoma and hepatitis B virus infection. The CDR3 runs from the conserved cysteine through the conserved F or W. Fields, in order: D gene, V gene, clone size, J gene, CDR3 protein, CDR3 DNA. D genes are given only for firm matches. The size field is filled for only some rows; it gives once, few, many or a size class.

>NA|TRBV6-5|many|TRBJ1-3
CASSYTAGEDTIYF
TGTGCCAGCAGTTACACGGCAGGGGAGGACACCATATATTTT
>TRBD1|TRBV11-3|few|TRBJ2-1
CASSCGKRTGYNEQFF
TGTGCCAGCAGCTGCGGTAAAAGGACAGGTTATAATGAGCAGTTCTTC
>NA|TRBV11-3|NA|TRBJ2-1
CASSLDVSNNEQFF
TGTGCCAGCAGCTTAGACGTCTCGAACAATGAGCAGTTCTTT
>TRBD2|TRBV7-9|NA|TRBJ2-5
CASSFRLAGGTQETQYF
TGTGCCAGCAGCTTTAGGCTAGCGGGAGGCACCCAAGAGACCCAGTACTTC
>TRBD2|TRBV28|NA|TRBJ2-2
CASRKGLAAGTGELFF
TGTGCCAGCAGAAAGGGACTAGCGGCGGGCACCGGGGAGCTGTTTTTT
>NA|TRBV7-9|few|TRBJ1-3
CASSSPRVGDTIYF
TGTGCCAGCAGCTCCCCCAGGGTCGGGGACACCATATATTTT
>TRBD2|TRBV7-3|NA|TRBJ2-1
CASSLIAGALNEQFF
TGTGCCAGCAGCTTGATAGCGGGAGCCCTCAATGAGCAGTTCTTC
>NA|TRBV2|NA|TRBJ1-5
CASRGWLSNQPQHF
TGTGCCAGCAGGGGATGGTTGAGCAATCAGCCCCAGCATTTT
>NA|TRBV5-1|NA|TRBJ2-7
CASSPDGVESYEQYF
TGCGCCAGCAGCCCCGATGGGGTCGAATCCTACGAGCAGTACTTT
>NA|TRBV6-2/TRBV6-3|many|TRBJ2-7
CASSQTYEQYF
TGTGCCAGCAGTCAGACCTACGAGCAGTACTTC
>TRBD2|TRBV28|few|TRBJ2-6
CASSSYSGRAGSGANVLTF
TGTGCCAGCAGCTCCTATAGCGGGAGGGCCGGCTCTGGGGCCAACGTCCTGACTTTC
>NA|TRBV5-6|NA|TRBJ2-1
CASSLGLHSGYEQFF
TGTGCCAGCAGCTTGGGGCTACACAGTGGGTATGAGCAGTTCTTC
>NA|TRBV6-5|many|TRBJ2-3
CASSYSPQNTQYF
TGTGCCAGCAGCTACAGTCCGCAGAATACGCAGTATTTT
>NA|TRBV6-1|NA|TRBJ2-5
CASSGRIGRASVETQYF
TGTGCCAGCAGTGGACGGATAGGTCGGGCATCGGTGGAGACCCAGTACTTC
>NA|TRBV7-9|NA|TRBJ2-5
CASSPSGIQETQYF
TGTGCCAGCAGCCCAAGCGGCATCCAAGAGACCCAGTACTTC
>NA|TRBV28|NA|TRBJ1-5
CASRSDRHRNQPQHF
TGTGCCAGCAGATCCGACAGGCACCGCAATCAGCCCCAGCATTTT
>NA|TRBV11-2|once|TRBJ2-1
CASNLHHTYNEQFF
TGTGCCAGCAACTTACACCATACCTACAATGAGCAGTTCTTC
>TRBD1|TRBV29-1|NA|TRBJ1-2
CSTQTGGGEGYTF
TGCAGTACTCAGACAGGGGGCGGGGAAGGCTACACCTTC
>NA|TRBV11-2|NA|TRBJ2-5
CVSSLKTVEETQYF
TGTGTCAGCAGCCTTAAGACAGTAGAAGAGACCCAGTACTTC
>NA|TRBV5-1|once|TRBJ2-5
CASNLASIGRQETQYF
TGCGCCAGCAACTTGGCCTCCATCGGCCGCCAAGAGACCCAGTACTTC
>NA|TRBV4-1|many|TRBJ2-2
CASSQDQAANTGELFF
TGCGCCAGCAGCCAAGATCAGGCGGCGAACACCGGGGAGCTGTTTTTT
>NA|TRBV11-2|NA|TRBJ2-5
CASSFNRVRWETQYF
TGTGCCAGCAGCTTTAACAGGGTCCGGTGGGAGACCCAGTACTTC
>NA|TRBV11-1|NA|TRBJ2-5
CASSLWGYQETQYF
TGTGCCAGCAGCTTATGGGGATACCAAGAGACCCAATACTTC
>NA|TRBV12-3/TRBV12-4|NA|TRBJ1-1
CASRVGAITEAFF
TGTGCCAGCAGGGTCGGAGCAATCACTGAAGCTTTCTTT
>NA|TRBV29-1|NA|TRBJ1-5
CIVEDSQINQPQHF
TGCATTGTTGAAGACAGCCAAATCAATCAGCCCCAGCATTTT
>NA|TRBV11-1|NA|TRBJ2-2
CASSLGPTGELFF
TGTGCCAGCAGCTTAGGACCCACTGGGGAGCTGTTTTTT
>NA|TRBV6-6|NA|TRBJ1-5
CATSLGGEKGNQPQHF
TGTGCCACCTCCTTGGGTGGAGAGAAGGGCAATCAGCCCCAGCATTTT
>NA|TRBV5-6|many|TRBJ1-5
CASSLHRDQPQHF
TGTGCCAGCAGCCTCCACAGGGATCAGCCCCAGCATTTT
>TRBD2|TRBV6-6|few|TRBJ2-3
CASGRGSSGVTDTQYF
TGTGCCAGCGGCCGCGGAAGTAGCGGGGTCACAGATACGCAGTATTTT
>NA|TRBV11-2|NA|TRBJ2-1
CASSLGECGPNSEQFF
TGTGCCAGCAGTTTAGGGGAATGTGGGCCCAACAGTGAGCAGTTCTTC